The text below deals with one T cell receptor (beta chain). V shed 5 bases and J 0 bases; nucleotides not matched to a gene: 14. This CDR3 has 19 residues. Germline V gene sequence: CDR1 SGHVS, CDR2 FQNEAQ. Original analysis: Nucleated cell number was recorded as an estimate derived from reference gene primer amplification. Only in-frame clones appear in the TCRdb table, and some are missing; sequencing was by immunoSEQ multiplex PCR. Clone size and the V and J calls come from that table; the DNA yielded D and trimming. Here the sample spans hundreds of thousands of clones, 82% being singletons. The sample belongs to a study of blood T cell repertoires in COVID-19. Study at large: Both acute and convalescent COVID-19 samples were obtained from the United States, Italy and Spain.

The TCR was taken from a woman aged 60-70 years with active or convalescent COVID-19. Sequenced: peripheral blood. The chain uses TRBV7-8 and TRBJ1-5, with 9 bases aligning to TRBD1. CDR3 protein: CASSPRPGTGPYSNQPQHF. The CDR3 DNA reads TGTGCCAGCAGCCCGAGACCCGGGACAGGGCCATATAGCAATCAGCCCCAGCATTTT. Together with reference TRBV7-8 and TRBJ1-5, the CDR3 gives the full variable domain: GAGVSQSPRYKVAKRGQDVALRCDPISGHVSLFWYQQALGQGPEFLTYFQNEAQLDKSGLPSDRFFAERPEGSVSTLKIQRTQQEDSAVYLCASSPRPGTGPYSNQPQHFGDGTRLSIL.